This TCR beta chain was identified in a study of T cells in Graves' hyperthyroidism and ophthalmopathy. Study observations and caveats: Most expanded thyroid clonotypes above 0.001 also appeared in blood. The model foresaw ophthalmopathy a median about 6.1 months prior to onset.

This clonotype appeared many times. Its antigen is not known. Regions amplified from RNA transcripts were the TCR beta CDR3 regions. Primed by the HTBI set, a first-round RT-PCR was run on the TCR CDR3. Via MiXCR, TCRdb re-called the multiplex PCR reads, giving one row per CDR3 protein. The sample shows around 420,000 distinct CDR3 sequences, approximately 15% of them seen only once. The germline V gene has CDR1 SEHNR and CDR2 FQNEAQ (reference sequence). The CDR3 contains 14 residues. Germline trimming cut 5 bases from V and 6 bases from J; bases unmatched to any gene: 4. The sequence derives from a woman aged 18-29 years with Graves' hyperthyroidism. This chain uses TRBV7-9 with TRBJ2-7, with 13 bases lining up with TRBD2. Material: blood. This chain's CDR3 is CASSTSGGAGEQYF. The CDR3 coding sequence is TGTGCCAGCAGCACTAGCGGGGGGGCGGGCGAGCAGTACTTC.